This T cell receptor beta chain is drawn from a study of blood T cell repertoires in COVID-19. Study-level information: Acute and convalescent COVID-19 samples came from the United States, Italy and Spain.

Here immunoSEQ multiplex PCR was the method, and the copy in TCRdb shows in-frame clones only, minus some. The sample contains around 180,000 clones, around 90% of which appear only once. With V trimmed by 0 bases and J by 0 bases, 5 bases remained unmatched. The CDR3 length is 16 residues. CDR1 is SGHRS and CDR2 is YFSETQ in the germline V gene. On this clone: The same CDR3 is also encoded by other DNA sequences in this sample.

The J gene is TRBJ1-1, the V gene TRBV5-1, with 7 bases aligning to TRBD1. The origin of this receptor is a man in his 60s with acute or convalescent COVID-19. The specimen sequenced was peripheral blood. CDR3 sequence reads: CASSLVTGSMNTEAFF. The CDR3 nucleotides are TGCGCCAGCAGCTTGGTGACAGGGTCCATGAACACTGAAGCTTTCTTT.